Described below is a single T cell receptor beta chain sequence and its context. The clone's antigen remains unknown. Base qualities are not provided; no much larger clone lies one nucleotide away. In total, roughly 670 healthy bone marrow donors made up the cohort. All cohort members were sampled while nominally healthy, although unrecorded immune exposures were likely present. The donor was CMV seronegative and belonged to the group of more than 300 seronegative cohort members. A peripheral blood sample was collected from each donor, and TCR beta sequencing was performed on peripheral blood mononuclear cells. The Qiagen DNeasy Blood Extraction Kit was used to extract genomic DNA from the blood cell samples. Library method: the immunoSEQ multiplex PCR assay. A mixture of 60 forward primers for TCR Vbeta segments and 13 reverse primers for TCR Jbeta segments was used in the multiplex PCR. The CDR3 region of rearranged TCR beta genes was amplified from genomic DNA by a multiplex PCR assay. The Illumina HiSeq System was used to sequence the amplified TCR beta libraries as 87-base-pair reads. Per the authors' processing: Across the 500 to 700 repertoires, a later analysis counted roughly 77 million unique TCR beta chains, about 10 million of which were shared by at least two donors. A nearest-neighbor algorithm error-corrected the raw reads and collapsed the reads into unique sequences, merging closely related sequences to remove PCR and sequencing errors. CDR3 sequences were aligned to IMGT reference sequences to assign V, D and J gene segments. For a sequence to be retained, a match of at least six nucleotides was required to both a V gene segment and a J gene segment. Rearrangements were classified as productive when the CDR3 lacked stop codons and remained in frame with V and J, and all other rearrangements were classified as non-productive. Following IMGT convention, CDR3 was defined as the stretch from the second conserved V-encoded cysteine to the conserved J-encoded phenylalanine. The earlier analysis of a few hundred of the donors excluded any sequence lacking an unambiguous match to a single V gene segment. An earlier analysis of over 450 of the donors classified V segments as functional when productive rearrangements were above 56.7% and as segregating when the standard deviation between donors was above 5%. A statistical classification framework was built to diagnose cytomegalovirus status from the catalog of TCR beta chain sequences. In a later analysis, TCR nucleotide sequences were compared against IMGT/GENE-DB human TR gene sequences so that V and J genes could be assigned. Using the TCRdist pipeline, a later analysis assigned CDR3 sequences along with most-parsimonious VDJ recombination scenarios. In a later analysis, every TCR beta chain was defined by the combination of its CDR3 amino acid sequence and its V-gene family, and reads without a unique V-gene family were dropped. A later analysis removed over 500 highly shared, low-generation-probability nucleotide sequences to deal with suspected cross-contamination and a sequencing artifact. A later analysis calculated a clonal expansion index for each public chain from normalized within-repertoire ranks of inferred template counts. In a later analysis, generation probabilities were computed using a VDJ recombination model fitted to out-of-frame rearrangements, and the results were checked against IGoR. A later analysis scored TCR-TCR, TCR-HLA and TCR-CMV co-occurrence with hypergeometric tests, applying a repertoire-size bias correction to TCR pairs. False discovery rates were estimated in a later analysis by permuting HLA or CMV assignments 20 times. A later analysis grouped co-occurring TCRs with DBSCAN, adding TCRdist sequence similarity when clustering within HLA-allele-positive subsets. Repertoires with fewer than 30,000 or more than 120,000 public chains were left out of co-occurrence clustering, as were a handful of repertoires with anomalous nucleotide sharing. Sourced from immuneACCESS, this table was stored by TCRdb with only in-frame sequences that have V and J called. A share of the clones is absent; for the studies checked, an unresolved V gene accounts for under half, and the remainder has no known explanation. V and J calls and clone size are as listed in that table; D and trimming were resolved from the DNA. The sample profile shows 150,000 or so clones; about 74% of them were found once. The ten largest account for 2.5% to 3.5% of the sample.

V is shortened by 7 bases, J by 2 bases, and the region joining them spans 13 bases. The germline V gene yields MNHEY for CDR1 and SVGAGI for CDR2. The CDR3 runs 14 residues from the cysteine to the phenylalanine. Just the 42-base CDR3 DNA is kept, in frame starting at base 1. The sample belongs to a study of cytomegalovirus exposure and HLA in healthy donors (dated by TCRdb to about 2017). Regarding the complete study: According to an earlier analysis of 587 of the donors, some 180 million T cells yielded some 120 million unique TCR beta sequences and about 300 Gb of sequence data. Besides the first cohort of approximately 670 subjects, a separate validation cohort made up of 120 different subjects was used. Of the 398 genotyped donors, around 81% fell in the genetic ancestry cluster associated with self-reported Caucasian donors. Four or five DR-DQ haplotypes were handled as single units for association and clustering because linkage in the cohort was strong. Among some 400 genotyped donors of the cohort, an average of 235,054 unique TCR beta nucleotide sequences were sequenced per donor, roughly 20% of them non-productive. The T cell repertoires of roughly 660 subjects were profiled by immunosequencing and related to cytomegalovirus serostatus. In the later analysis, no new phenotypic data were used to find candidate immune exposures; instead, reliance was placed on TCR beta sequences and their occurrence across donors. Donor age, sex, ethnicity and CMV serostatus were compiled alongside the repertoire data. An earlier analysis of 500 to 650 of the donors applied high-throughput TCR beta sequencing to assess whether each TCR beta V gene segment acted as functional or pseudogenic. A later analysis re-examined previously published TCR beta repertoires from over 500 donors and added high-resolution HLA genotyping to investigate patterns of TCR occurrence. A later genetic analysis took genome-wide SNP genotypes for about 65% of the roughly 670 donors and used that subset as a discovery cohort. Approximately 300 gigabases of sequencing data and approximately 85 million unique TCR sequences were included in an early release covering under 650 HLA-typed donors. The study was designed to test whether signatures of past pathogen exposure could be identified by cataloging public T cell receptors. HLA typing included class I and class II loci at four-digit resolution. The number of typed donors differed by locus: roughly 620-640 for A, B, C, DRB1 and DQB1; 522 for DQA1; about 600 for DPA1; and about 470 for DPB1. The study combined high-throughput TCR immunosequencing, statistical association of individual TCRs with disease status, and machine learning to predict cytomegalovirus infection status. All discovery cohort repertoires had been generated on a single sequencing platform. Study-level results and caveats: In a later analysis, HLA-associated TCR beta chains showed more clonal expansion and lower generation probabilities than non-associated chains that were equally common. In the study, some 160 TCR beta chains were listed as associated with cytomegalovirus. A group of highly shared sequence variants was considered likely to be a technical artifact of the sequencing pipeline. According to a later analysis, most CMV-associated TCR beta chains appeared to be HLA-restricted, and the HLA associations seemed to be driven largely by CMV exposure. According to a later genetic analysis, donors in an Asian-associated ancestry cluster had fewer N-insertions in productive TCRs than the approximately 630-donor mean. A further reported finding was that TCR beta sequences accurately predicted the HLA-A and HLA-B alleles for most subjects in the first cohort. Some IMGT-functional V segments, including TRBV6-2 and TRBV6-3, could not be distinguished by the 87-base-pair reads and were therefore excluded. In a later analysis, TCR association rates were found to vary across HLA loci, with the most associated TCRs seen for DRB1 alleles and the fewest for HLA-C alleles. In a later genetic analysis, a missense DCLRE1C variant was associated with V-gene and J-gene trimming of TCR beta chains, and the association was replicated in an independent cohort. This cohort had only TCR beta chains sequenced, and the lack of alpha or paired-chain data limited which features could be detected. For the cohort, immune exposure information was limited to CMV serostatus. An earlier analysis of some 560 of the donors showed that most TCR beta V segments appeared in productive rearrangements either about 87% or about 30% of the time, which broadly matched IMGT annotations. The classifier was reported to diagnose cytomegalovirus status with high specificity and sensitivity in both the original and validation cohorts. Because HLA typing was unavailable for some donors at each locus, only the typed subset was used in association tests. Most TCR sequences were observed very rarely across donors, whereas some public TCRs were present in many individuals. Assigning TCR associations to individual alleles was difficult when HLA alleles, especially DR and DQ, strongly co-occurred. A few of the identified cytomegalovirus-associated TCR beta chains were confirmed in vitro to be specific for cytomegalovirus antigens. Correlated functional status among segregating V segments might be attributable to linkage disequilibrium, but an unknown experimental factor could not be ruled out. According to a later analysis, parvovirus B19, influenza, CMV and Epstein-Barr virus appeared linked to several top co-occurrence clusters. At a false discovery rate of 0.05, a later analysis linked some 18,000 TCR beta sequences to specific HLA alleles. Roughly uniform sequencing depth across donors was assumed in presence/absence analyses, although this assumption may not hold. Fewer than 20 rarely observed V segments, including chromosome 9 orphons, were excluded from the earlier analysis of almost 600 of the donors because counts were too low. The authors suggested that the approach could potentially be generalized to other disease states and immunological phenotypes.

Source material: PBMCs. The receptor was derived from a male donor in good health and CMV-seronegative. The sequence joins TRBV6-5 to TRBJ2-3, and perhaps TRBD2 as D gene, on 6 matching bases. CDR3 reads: CASTPGGITDTQYF. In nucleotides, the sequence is TGTGCCAGCACCCCTGGGGGGATCACAGATACGCAGTATTTT.